Given below is one T cell receptor (beta chain) in context. The antigen is not known. The source of the sample is a study of shared clonotypes between healthy human individuals. Study conclusions and caveats: Compared with clonotypes that all four donors shared, non-shared clonotypes had lower generation probabilities.

Libraries were prepared by immunoSEQ multiplex PCR; TCRdb keeps only in-frame clonotypes and omits some of them. The data show approximately 2.5 million clones, approximately 92% seen once. The germline V gene encodes CDR1 MGHRA and CDR2 YSYEKL. The CDR3 extends over 17 amino acids. V was clipped by 0 bases and J by 5 bases, with 16 bases between them. The chain is built from TRBV4-1 and TRBJ1-4; weak D call: TRBD1 (5 bases). This clonotype was sampled from a man younger than 30 in good health. The specimen was naive CD4+ T cells sorted from blood. Subset indicated: CD45RA+ positively selected. CDR3 loop: CASSQEGDSGTNEKLFF. The DNA of the CDR3 is TGCGCCAGCAGCCAAGAAGGGGACTCCGGGACGAATGAAAAACTGTTTTTT.